This entry describes one TCR beta chain. No antigen is known for it. This CDR3 has 16 residues. Trimming pared 5 bases from V and 1 base from J, leaving 16 bases between. The germline gives CDR1 SGHTS, CDR2 YDEGEE. The source of the sample is a study of T cell responses to AZD1222 COVID-19 vaccine. Study-level results: Spike-specific TCR depth and breadth grew after two AZD1222 doses. Clonal diversity may have been underestimated, and the donors were mostly white British, with more females than males. Samples come after the peak T cell response, not at day 14.

Libraries were prepared by immunoSEQ multiplex PCR; TCRdb keeps only in-frame clonotypes and omits some of them. The sample has about 110,000 clones; about 90% are singletons. The sequenced sample was peripheral blood, obtained on day 0 of AZD1222 vaccination. This receptor was obtained from an adult in good health. This rearrangement joins TRBV5-8 to TRBJ2-1; tentatively, D is TRBD1 (5 bases). For the CDR3, the DNA is TGTGCCAGCAGTCTCGAAGGGGTTCCTTCCTACAATGAGCAGTTCTTC. It specifies CASSLEGVPSYNEQFF.